This TCR beta chain is from a study of T cell clonality in common variable immunodeficiency. General study points: Patient heterogeneity in the CVID cohort limited correlations between repertoire features and clinical complications. In common variable immunodeficiency, TCR beta chains reportedly carried fewer deletions and N-nucleotide insertions.

The junction had 4 bases not matched to a gene; V was cut back by 3 bases and J by 2 bases. The V gene's germline CDR1 is SGHRS and CDR2 YFSETQ. The CDR3 length is 14 residues. Sequencing was performed with immunoSEQ multiplex PCR; in TCRdb, only in-frame clones are kept and a portion is missing. The sample contains 25,000 to 30,000 clones, none of them singletons. The table lists this clone with many counts. What it binds is unknown. The sequence runs out 3 residues before the end of the CDR3; the remainder is reconstructed from the germline J gene. Sequenced: peripheral blood mononuclear cells. The chain carries TRBV5-1 and TRBJ1-2; 7 positions match TRBD1. This TCR was sampled from a human donor with common variable immunodeficiency. CDR3 amino acids: CASSYSQGNYGYTF. The DNA read from the CDR3 is TGCGCCAGCAGCTATTCACAGGGGAACTATGGC.